The 19 T cell receptor beta chains reported below all come from one sample, sequenced in a study of blood T cell repertoires in COVID-19. Libraries were prepared by immunoSEQ multiplex PCR; TCRdb keeps only in-frame clonotypes and omits some of them. The sample includes about 260,000 clones, about 88% of them seen just once. The sample taken for sequencing was PBMCs or T cells enriched from blood (not recorded which). These receptor sequences come from a man aged 30 to 39 with acute COVID-19.

This chain links TRBV3-1 (or the pseudogene TRBV3-2) with TRBJ2-6; 8 bases map to TRBD1. This CDR3 is built from 18 residues. Germline CDR1 reads LGHDT; CDR2 reads YNNKEL (reference sequence). Trimming at V came to 5 bases and at J to 0 bases, leaving 9 bases not matched to a gene. CDR3 in amino acids: CASSAGQGRYSGANVLTF. CDR3 DNA sequence: TGTGCCAGCAGCGCCGGACAGGGCAGGTACTCTGGGGCCAACGTCCTGACTTTC.

The CDR3: CATSRDRGLGGYTF. The CDR3 nucleotides read TGTGCCACCAGCAGAGACAGGGGGCTAGGGGGCTACACCTTC. The genes are TRBV15 and TRBJ1-2; 8 bases align to TRBD1. The V segment lost 0 bases and the J segment 8 bases; nucleotides outside the gene matches: 5. Germline CDR1 and CDR2: LNHNV and YYDKDF (reference sequence). This CDR3 has 14 amino acids.

The chain couples TRBV4-2 to TRBJ2-2; no clear D. The V and J ends lost 4 bases and 7 bases respectively, with 13 bases between them. The CDR3 sequence is 14 residues long. Germline V gene data show CDR1 as LGHNA and CDR2 as YNFKEQ. The CDR3 region has the DNA TGTGCCAGCAGCCCCCCCGAGGATAACGGGGAGCTGTTTTTT. It translates to CASSPPEDNGELFF.

The chain is built from TRBV13 and TRBJ1-4, with TRBD1 identical over 11 bases. The length of the CDR3 is 15 residues. Losses at the gene ends were 5 bases for V and 8 bases for J; bases not matched to a gene: 7. Germline CDR1 PRHDT, CDR2 FYEKMQ (reference sequence). The CDR3 bases are TGTGCCAGCAGCCTGGACAGGGGGCTTCGGGAAAAACTGTTTTTT. As protein: CASSLDRGLREKLFF.

The rearrangement links TRBV20-1 to TRBJ1-2; D is perhaps TRBD1 (6 bases). The CDR3 extends over 13 amino acids. Trimming cost V 3 bases and J 6 bases, with 14 bases left between them. The germline CDR1 and CDR2 sequences are DFQATT and SNEGSKA (reference sequence). CDR3 DNA sequence: TGCAGTGCTAGTGTCGCAGGGGATAATGGCTACACCTTC. This gives the protein CSASVAGDNGYTF.

This rearrangement joins TRBV5-1 to TRBJ1-6, with unresolved D. CDR1 and CDR2 from the germline V gene are SGHRS and YFSETQ. V lost 6 bases and J 3 bases, leaving 7 bases between the germline ends. The CDR3 contains 13 residues. CDR3 sequence: CASTTGYNSPLHF. CDR3 in DNA: TGCGCCAGCACCACCGGCTATAATTCACCCCTCCACTTT.

The rearrangement joins TRBV9 to TRBJ2-1; D is perhaps TRBD1 (6 bases). The CDR3 has 19 amino acids. In germline, CDR1 is SGDLS, CDR2 YYNGEE. Trimming removed 4 bases from V and 4 bases from J, with 27 bases in between. CDR3 sequence: CASSPREGRTVAFYNEQFF. The CDR3 nucleotides read TGTGCCAGCAGCCCAAGAGAGGGGCGGACAGTTGCCTTTTACAATGAGCAGTTCTTC.

This rearrangement joins TRBV19 to TRBJ1-1; D might be TRBD1 (5 bases). The CDR3 runs to 16 residues. V shed 5 bases and J shed 0 bases, with 16 bases lying between them. From germline, CDR1 is LNHDA and CDR2 SQIVND (reference sequence). For the CDR3, the DNA is TGTGCCAGTAGTCTCCGACAGAATTTAATGAACACTGAAGCTTTCTTT. This codes for CASSLRQNLMNTEAFF. Filled out from reference TRBV19 and TRBJ1-1, the complete variable domain reads DGGITQSPKYLFRKEGQNVTLSCEQNLNHDAMYWYRQDPGQGLRLIYYSQIVNDFQKGDIAEGYSVSREKKESFPLTVTSAQKNPTAFYLCASSLRQNLMNTEAFFGQGTRLTVV.

CDR3 loop: CASSLGGEFGETQYF. The CDR3 coding sequence is TGTGCCAGCAGCTTGGGCGGGGAGTTCGGAGAGACCCAGTACTTC. The gene calls are TRBV5-4 and TRBJ2-5, with a tentative D call TRBD2 (6 bases). The CDR3 totals 15 residues. The germline V and J ends were trimmed by 0 bases and 4 bases, with 13 bases remaining between them. Germline CDR1 is SGHNT and CDR2 is YYREEE (reference sequence).

The rearrangement links TRBV9 to TRBJ2-1, with 8 bases aligning to TRBD2. V shed 4 bases, J shed 6 bases, and the junction held 6 bases outside the gene matches. CDR1 is SGDLS, CDR2 YYNGEE, per germline. This CDR3 is built from 14 residues. The CDR3 bases are TGTGCCAGCAGCCCTCCCGGGACTAGCAATGAGCAGTTCTTC. Its protein is CASSPPGTSNEQFF. Looking up the rest from reference TRBV9 and TRBJ2-1 gives the full variable domain: DSGVTQTPKHLITATGQRVTLRCSPRSGDLSVYWYQQSLDQGLQFLIQYYNGEERAKGNILERFSAQQFPDLHSELNLSSLELGDSALYFCASSPPGTSNEQFFGPGTRLTVL.

The chain couples TRBV7-2 to TRBJ1-2, with a tentative D call TRBD1 (6 bases). The CDR3 spans 16 residues. Germline CDR1 is SGHTA and CDR2 is FQGNSA. Trimming shortened V by 5 bases and J by 4 bases, and 20 bases separated the two germline ends. Here the CDR3 reads CASSDYLTGILYGYTF. The CDR3, as DNA: TGTGCCAGCAGCGATTACCTAACAGGGATTCTCTATGGCTACACCTTC. Filled out from reference TRBV7-2 and TRBJ1-2, the complete variable domain reads GAGVSQSPSNKVTEKGKDVELRCDPISGHTALYWYRQSLGQGLEFLIYFQGNSAPDKSGLPSDRFSAERTGGSVSTLTIQRTQQEDSAVYLCASSDYLTGILYGYTFGSGTRLTVV.

V gene TRBV27 combines with J gene TRBJ2-3; 8 nucleotides agree with TRBD2. Germline V gives CDR1 MNHEY, CDR2 SMNVEV (reference sequence). The CDR3 runs to 13 residues. V lost 3 bases to trimming and J lost 12 bases; unmatched junction nucleotides: 8. CDR3 in amino acids: CASSFPSSGPQYF. The CDR3 nucleotides read TGTGCCAGCAGTTTCCCCTCTAGCGGGCCCCAGTATTTT.

This chain joins TRBV4-1 and TRBJ2-5; D unclear. CDR1 MGHRA and CDR2 YSYEKL come from the germline V gene. The CDR3 runs 12 residues. Between the trimmed V and J ends, which lost 4 bases and 5 bases, there was a span of 8 bases. As DNA, the CDR3 is TGCGCCAGCAGCCCCCCCGCGGAGACCCAGTACTTC. This encodes CASSPPAETQYF.

The gene calls are TRBV9 and TRBJ1-1; TRBD1 is a possible D gene (5 bases). Trimming left V 5 bases short and J 6 bases short, with 17 bases between. The CDR3 runs to 14 residues. CDR1 is SGDLS, CDR2 YYNGEE, per germline. In DNA form, the CDR3 reads TGTGCCAGCAGTGGGACGGGACCTAGCGCTGAAGCTTTCTTT. It codes for CASSGTGPSAEAFF.

The chain uses TRBV15 and TRBJ2-5; a weak D match, TRBD1 (6 bases). Trimming removed 6 bases at V and 5 bases at J, with 16 bases between. The CDR3 runs 14 residues. Per the germline V gene, CDR1 is LNHNV and CDR2 is YYDKDF (reference sequence). Written as DNA, the CDR3 is TGTGCCACCAGTTTTCCGGGACACGGCGAGACCCAGTACTTC. Amino acid sequence: CATSFPGHGETQYF.

The gene calls are TRBV2 and TRBJ2-3; perhaps TRBD2 as D (7 bases). V was cut by 7 bases and J by 4 bases, with 21 bases left in between. The V gene's germline CDR1 is SNHLY and CDR2 FYNNEI. The CDR3 runs 16 residues. In nucleotides, the CDR3 is TGTGCCAGCACCGGGCTCTTGGGGGGGGCGGCAGATACGCAGTATTTT. Translation gives CASTGLLGGAADTQYF. Together with reference TRBV2 and TRBJ2-3, the CDR3 gives the full variable domain: EPEVTQTPSHQVTQMGQEVILRCVPISNHLYFYWYRQILGQKVEFLVSFYNNEISEKSEIFDDQFSVERPDGSNFTLKIRSTKLEDSAMYFCASTGLLGGAADTQYFGPGTRLTVL.

The V and J genes are TRBV11-2 and TRBJ2-1, with 8 bases identical to TRBD2. The J segment lost 7 bases and the V segment lost 1 base, leaving 6 bases of the junction unmatched. Germline V lookup: CDR1 SGHAT, CDR2 FQNNGV. The CDR3 extends over 15 amino acids. CDR3 sequence reads: CASSLGSGTKNEQFF. CDR3 in DNA: TGTGCCAGCAGCTTAGGTAGCGGGACTAAAAATGAGCAGTTCTTC.

The chain is built from TRBV15 and TRBJ1-6; 10 bases match TRBD1. The germline V gene encodes CDR1 LNHNV and CDR2 YYDKDF (reference sequence). Germline trimming cut 3 bases from V and 8 bases from J; bases unmatched to any gene: 4. CDR3 length: 15 amino acids. In DNA, the CDR3 is TGTGCCACCAGCAGCCCCGGGACAGGGGATTCACCCCTCCACTTT. Its protein is CATSSPGTGDSPLHF.

The V gene is TRBV7-9, the J gene TRBJ1-3; D possibly corresponds to TRBD1 (5 bases). Trimming removed 5 bases at V and 2 bases at J, with 13 bases between. Germline lookup yields CDR1 SEHNR and CDR2 FQNEAQ (reference sequence). CDR3 length: 15 residues. The CDR3 region is CASSQDRGAGNTIYF. In DNA form, the CDR3 reads TGTGCCAGCAGCCAAGACAGAGGAGCTGGAAACACCATATATTTT.